These 6 T cell receptor beta chains came from one sample sequenced in a study of blood T cells in healthy people across ages. The use of a sample-barcoded 5' primer and a J-beta primer mix characterized a second PCR of about 7 to 12 cycles. TCRdb passed the 5' RACE reads through MiXCR, listing each CDR3 protein once. The profile shows roughly 800,000 distinct CDR3 sequences, roughly 26% of them singletons. In addition, the sample was reused for a study of T cells of mothers and their children.

The sample was blood. These receptors came from a boy younger than 18 in good health.

This clonotype has a handful of counts. This chain connects TRBV6-5 to TRBJ1-1; no firm D call. This CDR3 region has 13 residues. Trimming removed 6 bases from V and 5 bases from J, with 13 bases in between. Germline CDR1 reads MNHEY; CDR2 reads SVGAGI. CDR3 nucleotides: TGTGCCAGCAGCCTATTCATGGGTACTGAAGCTTTCTTT. Translated: CASSLFMGTEAFF.

Ten or more counts support this clonotype. Here the CDR3 DNA reads TGTGCCACCAGGGGGACAGGGAGGAATGAGCAGTTCTTC. Translated: CATRGTGRNEQFF. The rearrangement links TRBV15 to TRBJ2-1; 9 nucleotides align to TRBD1. With V trimmed by 6 bases and J by 7 bases, 4 bases remained unmatched. Germline V gives CDR1 LNHNV, CDR2 YYDKDF (reference sequence). This CDR3 is 13 amino acids long.

The rearrangement links TRBV5-1 to TRBJ1-5; 8 bases match TRBD1. From germline, CDR1 is SGHRS and CDR2 YFSETQ. Trimming at V came to 0 bases and at J to 7 bases, leaving 6 bases not matched to a gene. The CDR3 has 15 residues. The CDR3 protein is CASSLEGQDTQPQHF. In DNA, the CDR3 is TGCGCCAGCAGCTTGGAGGGACAGGACACCCAGCCCCAGCATTTT.

The V and J genes are TRBV6-5 and TRBJ2-7; a weak D match, TRBD2 (7 bases). Germline assignment: CDR1 MNHEY and CDR2 SVGAGI. The length of the CDR3 is 15 residues. V lost 4 bases and J 7 bases, leaving 20 bases between the germline ends. As DNA, the CDR3 is TGTGCCAGCAGTTTGCGGGGGCCCCTACCGGGGGAGCAGTACTTC. It is translated as CASSLRGPLPGEQYF.

J is TRBJ1-3 and V is TRBV20-1; no clear D. Trimming left V 6 bases short and J 0 bases short, with 18 bases between. This CDR3 has 16 residues. Per germline, CDR1 DFQATT and CDR2 SNEGSKA (reference sequence). The CDR3 region is CSAIPGVPASGNTIYF. The DNA of the CDR3 is TGCAGTGCCATACCCGGGGTGCCCGCCTCTGGAAACACCATATATTTT.

The chain employs TRBV7-2 and TRBJ1-2, with D unresolved. Germline V gene sequence: CDR1 SGHTA, CDR2 FQGNSA. The CDR3 totals 14 residues. Trimming removed 1 base at V and 4 bases at J, with 10 bases between. CDR3 protein: CASSLDHSRYGYTF. CDR3 nucleotides: TGTGCCAGCAGCTTAGATCACAGTCGCTATGGCTACACCTTC. Full variable domain (rest looked up from reference TRBV7-2 and TRBJ1-2): GAGVSQSPSNKVTEKGKDVELRCDPISGHTALYWYRQSLGQGLEFLIYFQGNSAPDKSGLPSDRFSAERTGGSVSTLTIQRTQQEDSAVYLCASSLDHSRYGYTFGSGTRLTVV.